This TCR beta chain was identified in a study of shared clonotypes between healthy human individuals. Study summary: Those who served as donors were a couple of women and three men between the ages of 18 and 49.

This CDR3 is built from 12 residues. CDR1 and CDR2 (germline): SGHVS, FQNEAQ. Trimming took off 1 base at V and 11 bases at J, with 11 bases between the two ends. Caucasian adults residing in Nashville, Tennessee made up all the donors. CD4+ cell separation produced CD45RA+ naive and CD45RA-negative memory subsets. Assay used: immunoSEQ multiplex PCR; TCRdb lists only in-frame clones, some missing. Of 2 million to 3 million clones in the sample, 80% to 95% were seen once. This clonotype was obtained from a young man in good health. Some clones in this sample may be carry-over from other donors' samples. This chain links TRBV7-8 with TRBJ1-1, with a weak D call TRBD1 (5 bases). Sequencing used naive CD4+ T cells from PBMCs. Subset meaning: CD45RA+ positively selected. CDR3 nucleotide sequence: TGTGCCAGCAGCTTAGAAGGGGAGAAGGCTTTCTTT. It codes for CASSLEGEKAFF.